Listed below are T cell receptor beta chains from one sample, sequenced in a study of blood T cell repertoires in COVID-19. TCRdb keeps only in-frame clones here, not all; method: immunoSEQ multiplex PCR. The repertoire holds some 230,000 clones, with around 83% as singletons. The sample was peripheral blood. All receptors come from a woman over 75 with COVID-19, enrolled during active disease. CDR3s include the opening cysteine and the closing phenylalanine or tryptophan. D genes are given only for firm matches. Part of the rows lack a size; the others show once, few, many or a class for expanded clones.

j_call clone_size v_call d_call cdr3_nt cdr3_aa
TRBJ1-1 NA TRBV5-4 NA TGTGCCAGCTCAGAGAACACTGAAGCTTTCTTT CASSENTEAFF
TRBJ1-1 NA TRBV29-1 NA TGCAGCGTTGAGGGGGCCCCGGGCACTGAAGCTTTCTTT CSVEGAPGTEAFF
TRBJ2-7 few TRBV23-1 TRBD1 TGCGCCAGCAGTCAAGCCCACAGGGGTGGCTACGAGCAGTACTTC CASSQAHRGGYEQYF
TRBJ1-2 once TRBV28 TRBD1 TGTGCCACCCCTACCGGATATGGACAGGGGGCTGGGGGCTACACCTTC CATPTGYGQGAGGYTF
TRBJ2-5 NA TRBV7-2 NA TGTGCCAGCAGCTTAGCGGGAGGCAAAGAGACCCAGTACTTC CASSLAGGKETQYF
TRBJ2-2 NA TRBV30 NA TGTGCCTGGAGCCTAACGACCGGGGAGCTGTTTTTT CAWSLTTGELFF
TRBJ1-5 few TRBV20-1 NA TGCAGTGCTGGGGAGCAGCCCCAGCATTTT CSAGEQPQHF
TRBJ2-4 NA TRBV6-5 NA TGTGCCAGCAGTTCTGGGGGGATAGCCAAAAACATTCAGTACTTC CASSSGGIAKNIQYF
TRBJ1-6 NA TRBV30 NA TGTGCCTGGAACACGCGGCACTCGTCCCTCGTCGGCCCACCCCTCCACTTT CAWNTRHSSLVGPPLHF
TRBJ2-5 NA TRBV6-5 NA TGTGCCAGCAGTTACTCGAGAGTCCAAGAGACCCAGTACTTC CASSYSRVQETQYF
TRBJ2-7 NA TRBV19 TRBD1 TGTGCCAGTAGTCCCGACCGGGACAGAGGCTACGAGCAGTACTTC CASSPDRDRGYEQYF
TRBJ2-3 few TRBV29-1 NA TGCAGCGCCCTGGGGCACTTCAGCACAGATACGCAGTATTTT CSALGHFSTDTQYF
TRBJ1-4 NA TRBV4-2 TRBD1 TGTGCCAGCAGCCCAGGGGGGACAGGTCCTAATGAAAAACTGTTTTTT CASSPGGTGPNEKLFF
TRBJ2-5 few TRBV10-3 NA TGTGCCATCAGCCGAGCACTAGAAGAGACCCAGTACTTC CAISRALEETQYF
TRBJ2-1 NA TRBV6-1 TRBD2 TGTGCCAGCAGTGAAGCCGGGACTAGCGTGATCTTC CASSEAGTSVIF
TRBJ1-1 NA TRBV19 NA TGTGCCAGTAGTATAGATACAGGAGAAGCTTTCTTT CASSIDTGEAFF
TRBJ1-2 NA TRBV28 NA TGTGCCACTGGCGGGGGCAGGGCTATTGGCTACACCTTC CATGGGRAIGYTF
TRBJ1-4 NA TRBV3-1/TRBV3-2 NA TGTGCCAGCAGCCACTATGGGACGGCGGGGGAAAAACTGTTTTTT CASSHYGTAGEKLFF
TRBJ1-5 NA TRBV27 TRBD1 TGTGCCAGCTCCCCCCGACGGACAGGACCCCAGCATTTT CASSPRRTGPQHF
TRBJ2-2 NA TRBV14 NA TGTGCCAGCAGCCCCACAGGGTTCGGGGAGCTGTTTTTT CASSPTGFGELFF
TRBJ1-3 NA TRBV19 NA TGTGCCAGTAGACAGCACTCTGGAAACACCATATATTTT CASRQHSGNTIYF
TRBJ1-4 NA TRBV25-1 TRBD1 TGTGCCAGCAGTGAATGGACAGGGCCAAATGAAAAACTGTTTTTT CASSEWTGPNEKLFF
TRBJ1-2 NA TRBV28 NA TGTGCCAGCCAGGTCGGGACTAACTATGGCTACACCTTC CASQVGTNYGYTF
TRBJ1-2 once TRBV25-1 NA TGTGCCAGCACGCCAACCGGGACACCGGGAGGCTACACCTTC CASTPTGTPGGYTF
TRBJ2-5 few TRBV3-1/TRBV3-2 NA TGTGCCAGCAGCCAAGATAGGCGGGGTCAAGAGACCCAGTACTTC CASSQDRRGQETQYF
TRBJ1-1 NA TRBV7-9 TRBD1 TGTGCCAGCAGCTTTGAAACAGGGGGCACTGAAGCTTTCTTT CASSFETGGTEAFF
TRBJ1-1 NA TRBV6-5 TRBD1 TGTGCCAGCCAAGGACAGGGAGGGACTGAAGCTTTCTTT CASQGQGGTEAFF
TRBJ1-2 once TRBV28 NA TGTGCCAGCAGTTTAGACAGAAGATATGGCTACACCTTC CASSLDRRYGYTF
TRBJ1-2 NA TRBV6-6 TRBD1 TGTGCCAGCAAGGAGACAGGGAAGGGCTATGGCTACACCTTC CASKETGKGYGYTF
TRBJ2-1 once TRBV18 NA TGTGCCAGCTCACCACCGGGGGGGGCGAGGAATGAGCAGTTCTTC CASSPPGGARNEQFF
TRBJ1-1 NA TRBV12-3/TRBV12-4 NA TGTGCCAGCAGTTCCAGGGAAGGCACTGAAGCTTTCTTT CASSSREGTEAFF
TRBJ2-7 NA TRBV19 NA TGTGCCAGTAGTACGGGTACCGCCGGAGGCGAGCAGTACTTC CASSTGTAGGEQYF
TRBJ2-1 NA TRBV3-1/TRBV3-2 NA TGTGCCAGCAGCCCCCGTGTGCTGGCCACCAATGAGCAGTTCTTC CASSPRVLATNEQFF
TRBJ2-3 NA TRBV5-6 NA TGTGCCAGCAGCCCCCCGGGCATTGGACTCACAGATACGCAGTATTTT CASSPPGIGLTDTQYF
TRBJ1-3 NA TRBV13 NA TGTGCCAGCAGCTTTACCGGCGCGGACACCATATATTTT CASSFTGADTIYF
TRBJ2-3 NA TRBV7-6 NA TGTGCCAGCAGCCGTAATACCGGGGATACGCAGTATTTT CASSRNTGDTQYF
TRBJ2-5 NA TRBV5-1 TRBD1 TGCGCCAGCAGCTCCGACAGGGGGCGCGGGGAGACCCAGTACTTC CASSSDRGRGETQYF